This T cell receptor (beta chain) was obtained from a study of shared clonotypes between healthy human individuals. Study observations and caveats: Investigators expected sequencing depth to affect clonotype sharing among donors.

Profiling relied on immunoSEQ multiplex PCR, and the TCRdb table lists in-frame clones only, not all of them. The sample has approximately 940,000 clones, more than 75% seen once. Every donor was a Caucasian adult from Nashville, Tennessee. A note on this clone: Its antigen is unidentified. The germline gene is not matched at one end of the junction; a read error may be the cause.

This CDR3 has 15 amino acids. Per the germline V gene, CDR1 is MNHNS and CDR2 is SASEGT. The receptor comes from a man between 18 and 29 years old in good health. What was sequenced was memory CD4+ T cells sorted from blood. Subset meaning: CD45RA-negative fraction. V is TRBV6-1 and J is TRBJ2-7; D might be TRBD1 (8 bases). CDR3 amino acids: CAGSGGDRTSYEQYF. The DNA of the CDR3 is TGTGCCGGCAGTGGGGGGGACAGGACCTCCTACGAGCAGTACTTC.